The clone carrying this T cell receptor beta chain has at least ten counts. No antigen is known for it. Germline CDR1 reads DFQATT; CDR2 reads SNEGSKA (reference sequence). Trimming left V 4 bases short and J 6 bases short, with 7 bases between. The CDR3 runs 11 residues. The entry originates in a study of T-cell reconstitution after alpha-beta-depleted transplantation in children. Study findings and constraints: High day-60 TCRbeta diversity in some patients came from surviving recipient T cells and thymic progenitors.

Unique molecular identifiers were incorporated when the TCRbeta library was constructed. TCRdb processed the PCR reads anew with MiXCR; each CDR3 protein has one entry. The repertoire holds under 750,000 distinct CDR3 sequences, with roughly 24% as singletons. This chain uses TRBV20-1 with TRBJ1-3; unclear D gene. The sequences come from PBMCs, mostly from graft donor cells, collected 360 days after TCRalphabeta/CD19-depleted stem cell transplant. The receptor was derived from a boy in the first two years of life who had a stem cell transplant for acute myeloid leukemia, so the T cells may come from the graft donor. The CDR3, as DNA: TGCAGTGCTACACCCGAAAACACCATATATTTT. Residues: CSATPENTIYF.